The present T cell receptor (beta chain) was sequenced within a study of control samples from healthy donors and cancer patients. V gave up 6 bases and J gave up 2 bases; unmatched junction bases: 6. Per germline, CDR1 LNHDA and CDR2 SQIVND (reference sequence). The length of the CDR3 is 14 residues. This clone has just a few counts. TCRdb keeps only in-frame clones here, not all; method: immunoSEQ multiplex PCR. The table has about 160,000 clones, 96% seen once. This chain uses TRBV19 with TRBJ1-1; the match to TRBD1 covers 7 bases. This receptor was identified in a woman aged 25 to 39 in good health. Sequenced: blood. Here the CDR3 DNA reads TGTGCCAGTAGCAAAGGGACAGATAACACTGAAGCTTTCTTT. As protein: CASSKGTDNTEAFF.